These T cell receptor beta chains were read from a single sample in a study of T cell repertoires in aging, cancer and after chemotherapy. TCRdb processed the multiplex PCR reads anew with MiXCR; each CDR3 protein has one entry. Found here are fewer than 4,500 distinct CDR3 sequences, around 39% of them singletons; the top ten hold roughly 3.6%. Sequenced sample: blood. The receptors were sampled from a human donor with a blood cancer. The CDR3 runs from the conserved cysteine through the conserved F or W. D genes are given only for firm matches. Size is omitted from some rows. Given values are once, few, many or a class for expanded clones.

size,J,D,V,length,DNA,CDR3
few,TRBJ2-3,TRBD2,TRBV19,15,TGTGCCAGCCAAGGGACTAGCGGTTTAACAGATACGCAGTATTTT,CASQGTSGLTDTQYF
-,TRBJ1-5,-,TRBV12-3/TRBV12-4,12,TGTGCCAGCAGTCTGAATCCCGGGAAAAGGCATTTT,CASSLNPGKRHF
once,TRBJ2-1,TRBD2,TRBV5-6,12,TGTGCCAGCAGCTGGACTAGCGGAAGGCAGTTCTTC,CASSWTSGRQFF
few,TRBJ2-1,-,TRBV30,14,TGTGCCTGGAGGGGCAGGACTCTCCGCAATGAGCAGTTCTTC,CAWRGRTLRNEQFF
-,TRBJ2-1,TRBD2,TRBV5-6,14,TGTGCCAGTTCCGCGGGAGTTTCGAACAATGAGCAGTTCTTC,CASSAGVSNNEQFF
few,TRBJ1-6,TRBD1,TRBV7-9,15,TGTGCCAGCAGCTCGACAGGGTCCAATAATTCACCCCTCCACTTT,CASSSTGSNNSPLHF
-,TRBJ2-5,-,TRBV24-1,15,TGTGCCACCCCCTTCGGGTGGGGGTTACAAGAGACCCAGTACTTC,CATPFGWGLQETQYF
-,TRBJ1-4,TRBD1,TRBV6-6,12,TGTGCCAGCATGAATCGGGACAGCCGACTGTTTTTT,CASMNRDSRLFF
few,TRBJ2-7,TRBD1,TRBV19,14,TGTGCCAGTAGAAACTCGGGACAGGGGTACGAGCAGTACTTC,CASRNSGQGYEQYF
-,TRBJ2-3,-,TRBV28,15,TGTGCCAGCAGTTTATCGTCTGGCACCACAGATACGCAGTATTTT,CASSLSSGTTDTQYF
-,TRBJ1-3,-,TRBV5-4,16,TGTGCCAGCAGCGCTGAGGCAGGGGATAGTGGAAACACCATATATTTT,CASSAEAGDSGNTIYF
-,TRBJ1-5,TRBD1,TRBV20-1,15,TGCAGTGCTAGAGATATGAGACAGGGGTATCAGCCCCAGCATTTT,CSARDMRQGYQPQHF
medium-sized,TRBJ2-5,-,TRBV27,12,TGTGCCAGCCCCCCAAGGGAAGAGACCCAGTACTTC,CASPPREETQYF
few,TRBJ1-1,TRBD1,TRBV27,17,TGTGCCAGCAGTTTACTTCCGGGACAGGTCATGAACACTGAAGCTTTCTTT,CASSLLPGQVMNTEAFF
-,TRBJ2-3,TRBD2,TRBV19,15,TGTGCCAGTAGTCCCCTAGCGGGAGGGGCAGATACGCAGTATTTT,CASSPLAGGADTQYF
-,TRBJ2-7,-,TRBV7-9,14,TGTGCCAGCAGCTTAGGAACGGCCGCCTACGAGCAGTACTTC,CASSLGTAAYEQYF
few,TRBJ2-2,-,TRBV5-5,14,TGTGCCAGCAGCTTGGTATGGGCGGGCGGGGAGCTGTTTTTT,CASSLVWAGGELFF
-,TRBJ2-2,TRBD2,TRBV5-5,16,TGTGCCAGCAGCTTAGGACTAGCGGGAGCTGCCGGGGAGCTGTTTTTT,CASSLGLAGAAGELFF
-,TRBJ2-5,TRBD2,TRBV5-6,18,TGTGCCAGCAGCTCTCCCGGGACTAGCGGGAGAAGGGGAGAGACCCAGTACTTC,CASSSPGTSGRRGETQYF
once,TRBJ2-1,TRBD2,TRBV27,16,TGTGCCAGCAGTCCCCATCGGACTAGCGGGAGGTATGAGCAGTTCTTC,CASSPHRTSGRYEQFF
-,TRBJ2-3,-,TRBV7-6,11,TGTGCCAGCAGCCACGCAGATACGCAGTATTTT,CASSHADTQYF
-,TRBJ1-4,-,TRBV18,13,TGTGCCAGCTCGAGGGGAACTAATGAAAAACTGTTTTTT,CASSRGTNEKLFF
-,TRBJ1-1,-,TRBV6-5,14,TGTGCCAGCAGTCCCTCTTGGGGTAAGGCTGAAGCTTTCTTT,CASSPSWGKAEAFF
medium-sized,TRBJ2-3,-,TRBV19,15,TGTGCCAGTAGTACCACAGTTTCTAGCACAGATACGCAGTATTTT,CASSTTVSSTDTQYF
-,TRBJ2-5,TRBD1,TRBV20-1,14,TGCAGTGCCACTCAAGGGACAGGTCCTGAGACCCAGTACTTC,CSATQGTGPETQYF
-,TRBJ2-3,TRBD2,TRBV11-2,17,TGTGCCAGCAGCTTCCGACTAGCGGGAGGACCTCGGGATACGCAGTATTTT,CASSFRLAGGPRDTQYF
-,TRBJ1-1,-,TRBV5-1,14,TGCGCCAGCAGCTTGTCCAGAATGAACACTGAAGCTTTCTTT,CASSLSRMNTEAFF
large,TRBJ2-3,-,TRBV19,15,TGTGCCAGTAGTATGCTCTTGGACTTCACAGATACGCAGTATTTT,CASSMLLDFTDTQYF
medium-sized,TRBJ2-2,TRBD2,TRBV30,16,TGTGCCTGGAGTTCGGGACTAGCGGGGAACACCGGGGAGCTGTTTTTT,CAWSSGLAGNTGELFF
-,TRBJ2-2,TRBD1,TRBV18,16,TGTGCCAGCTCACCACCGTCAGGGGGAAACACCGGGGAGCTGTTTTTT,CASSPPSGGNTGELFF
few,TRBJ2-7,TRBD1,TRBV30,16,TGTGCCTGGACCGACCGGGGAGCGACAGGGGCCCACGAGCAGTACTTC,CAWTDRGATGAHEQYF
-,TRBJ2-2,TRBD2,TRBV12-3/TRBV12-4,16,TGTGCCAGCAGTTCGATGACTAGCGGGAGTGCCGGGGAGCTGTTTTTT,CASSSMTSGSAGELFF
-,TRBJ1-2,-,TRBV6-1,15,TGTGCCAGCAGTGATTACTGGGAGTCTAACTATGGCTACACCTTC,CASSDYWESNYGYTF
-,TRBJ1-4,TRBD1,TRBV30,15,TGTGCCTGGAGTGTCCTGACAGGGGGCGGTGAAAAACTGTTTTTT,CAWSVLTGGGEKLFF
-,TRBJ1-2,TRBD1,TRBV6-1,11,TGTGCCAGCAGGGGACAGGGAGGCTACACCTTC,CASRGQGGYTF
large,TRBJ2-5,-,TRBV29-1,12,TGCAGCGTTGAGGATCTGGGGGAGACCCAGTACTTC,CSVEDLGETQYF
large,TRBJ2-3,-,TRBV30,11,TGTGCCTGGAGTATGGGGAATACGCAGTATTTT,CAWSMGNTQYF
few,TRBJ2-3,-,TRBV7-2,15,TGTGCCAGCAGCTTAGCGATCGGCCGCACAGATACGCAGTATTTT,CASSLAIGRTDTQYF
-,TRBJ1-2,-,TRBV12-3/TRBV12-4,13,TGTGCCAGCAGTTTTAGCCGAGCCTATGGCTACACCTTC,CASSFSRAYGYTF
-,TRBJ2-5,-,TRBV12-3/TRBV12-4,15,TGTGCCAGCAGTTTTGGGGGACGGGGCTTGGCGGCCCAGTACTTC,CASSFGGRGLAAQYF
-,TRBJ1-1,-,TRBV5-1,16,TGCGCCAGCAGCTTGGGTCAGGGGCTCGTGAACACTGAAGCTTTCTTT,CASSLGQGLVNTEAFF
-,TRBJ2-2,-,TRBV27,13,TGTGCCAGCCGGGACCCCGTCACCGGGGAGCTGTTTTTT,CASRDPVTGELFF
-,TRBJ2-7,TRBD2,TRBV12-3/TRBV12-4,14,TGTGCCAGTACGTCCGGGACTAGCGTATACGAGCAGTACTTC,CASTSGTSVYEQYF